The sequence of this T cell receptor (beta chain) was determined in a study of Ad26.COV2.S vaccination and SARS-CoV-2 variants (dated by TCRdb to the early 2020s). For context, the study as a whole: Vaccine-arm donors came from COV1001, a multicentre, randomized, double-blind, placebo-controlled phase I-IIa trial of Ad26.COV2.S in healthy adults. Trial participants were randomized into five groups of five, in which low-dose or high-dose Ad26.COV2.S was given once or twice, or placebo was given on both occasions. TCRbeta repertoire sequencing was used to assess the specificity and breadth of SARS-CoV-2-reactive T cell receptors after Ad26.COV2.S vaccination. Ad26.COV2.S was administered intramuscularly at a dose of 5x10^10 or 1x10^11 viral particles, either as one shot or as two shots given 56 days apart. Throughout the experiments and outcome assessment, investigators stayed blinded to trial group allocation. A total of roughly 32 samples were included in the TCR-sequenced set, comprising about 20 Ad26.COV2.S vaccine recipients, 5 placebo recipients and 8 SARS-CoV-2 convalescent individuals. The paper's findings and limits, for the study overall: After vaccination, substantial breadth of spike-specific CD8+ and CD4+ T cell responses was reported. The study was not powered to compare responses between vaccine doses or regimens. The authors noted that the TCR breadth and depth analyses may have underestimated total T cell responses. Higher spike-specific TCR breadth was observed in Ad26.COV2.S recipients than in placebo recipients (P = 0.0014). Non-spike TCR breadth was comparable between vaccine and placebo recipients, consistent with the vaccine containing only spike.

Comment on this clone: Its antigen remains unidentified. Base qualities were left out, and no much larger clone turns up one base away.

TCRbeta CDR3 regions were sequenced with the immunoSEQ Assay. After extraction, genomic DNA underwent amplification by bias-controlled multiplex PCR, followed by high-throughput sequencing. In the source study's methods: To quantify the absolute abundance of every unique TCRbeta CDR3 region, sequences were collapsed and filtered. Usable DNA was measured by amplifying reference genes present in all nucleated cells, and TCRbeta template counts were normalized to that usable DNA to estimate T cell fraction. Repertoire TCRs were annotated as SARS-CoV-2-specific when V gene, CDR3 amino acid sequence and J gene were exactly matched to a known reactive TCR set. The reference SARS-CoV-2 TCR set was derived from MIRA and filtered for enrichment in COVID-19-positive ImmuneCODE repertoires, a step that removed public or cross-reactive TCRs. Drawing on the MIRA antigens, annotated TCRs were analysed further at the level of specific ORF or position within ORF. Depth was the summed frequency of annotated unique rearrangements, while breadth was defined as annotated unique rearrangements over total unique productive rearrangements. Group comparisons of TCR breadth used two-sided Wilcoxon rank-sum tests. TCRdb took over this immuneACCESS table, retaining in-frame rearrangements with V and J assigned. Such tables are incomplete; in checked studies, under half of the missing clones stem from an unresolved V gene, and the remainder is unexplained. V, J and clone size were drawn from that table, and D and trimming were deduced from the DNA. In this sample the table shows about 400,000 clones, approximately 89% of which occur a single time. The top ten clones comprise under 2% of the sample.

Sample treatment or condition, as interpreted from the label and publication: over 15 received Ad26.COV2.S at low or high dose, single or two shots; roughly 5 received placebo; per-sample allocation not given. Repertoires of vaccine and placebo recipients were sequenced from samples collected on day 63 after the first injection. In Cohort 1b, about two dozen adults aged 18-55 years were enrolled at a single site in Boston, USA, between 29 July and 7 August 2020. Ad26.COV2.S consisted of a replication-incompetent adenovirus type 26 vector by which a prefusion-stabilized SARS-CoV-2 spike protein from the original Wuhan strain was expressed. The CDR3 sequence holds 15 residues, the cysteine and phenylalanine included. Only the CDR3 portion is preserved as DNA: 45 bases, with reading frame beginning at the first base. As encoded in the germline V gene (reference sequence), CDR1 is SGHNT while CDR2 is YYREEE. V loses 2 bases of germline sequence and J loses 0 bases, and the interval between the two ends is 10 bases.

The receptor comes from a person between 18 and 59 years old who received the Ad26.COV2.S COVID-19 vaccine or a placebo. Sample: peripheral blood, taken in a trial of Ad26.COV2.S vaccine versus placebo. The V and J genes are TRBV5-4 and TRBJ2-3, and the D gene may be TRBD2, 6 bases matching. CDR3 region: CASSLGGASTDTQYF. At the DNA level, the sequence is TGTGCCAGCAGCTTAGGAGGGGCCAGCACAGATACGCAGTATTTT.